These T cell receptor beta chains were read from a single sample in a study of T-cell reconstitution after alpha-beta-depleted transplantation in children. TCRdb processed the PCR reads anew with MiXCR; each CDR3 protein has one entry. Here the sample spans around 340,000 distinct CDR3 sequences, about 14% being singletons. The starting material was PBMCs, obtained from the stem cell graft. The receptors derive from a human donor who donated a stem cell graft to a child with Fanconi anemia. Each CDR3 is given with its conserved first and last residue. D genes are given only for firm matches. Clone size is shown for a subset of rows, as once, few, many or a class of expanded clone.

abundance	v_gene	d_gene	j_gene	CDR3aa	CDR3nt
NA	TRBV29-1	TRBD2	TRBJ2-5	CSVPRLAGGETQYF	TGCAGCGTCCCAAGACTAGCGGGGGGAGAGACCCAGTACTTC
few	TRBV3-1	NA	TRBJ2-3	CASSRSAVDTQYF	TGTGCCAGCAGCCGTAGTGCTGTGGATACGCAGTATTTT
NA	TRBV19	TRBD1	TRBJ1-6	CASSMSPGGMNSPLHF	TGTGCCAGTAGTATGTCCCCAGGGGGCATGAACTCACCCCTCCACTTT
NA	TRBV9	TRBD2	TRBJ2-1	CASSVDLAGGQDEQFF	TGTGCCAGCAGCGTAGATCTAGCGGGGGGCCAAGATGAGCAGTTCTTC
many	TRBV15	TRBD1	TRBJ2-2	CATSRAWTGVTGELFF	TGTGCCACCAGCAGAGCGTGGACAGGGGTTACCGGGGAGCTGTTTTTT
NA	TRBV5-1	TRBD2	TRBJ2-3	CASSTSGGENTQYF	TGCGCCAGCAGTACTAGCGGGGGGGAAAATACGCAGTATTTT
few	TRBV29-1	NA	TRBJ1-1	CSIRGGRGDTEAFF	TGCAGCATACGAGGGGGGCGCGGGGACACTGAAGCTTTCTTT
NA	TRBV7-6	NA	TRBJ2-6	CASSRITVSGANVLTF	TGTGCCAGCAGCCGAATAACCGTCTCTGGGGCCAACGTCCTGACTTTC
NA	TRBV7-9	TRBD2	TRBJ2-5	CASSLGSAGTQYF	TGTGCCAGCAGCTTGGGGTCAGCGGGAACCCAGTACTTC
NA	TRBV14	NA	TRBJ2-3	CASSRRDSYTDTQYF	TGTGCCAGCAGCCGCCGGGACTCTTACACAGATACGCAGTATTTT
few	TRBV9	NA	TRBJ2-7	CASSPGDWVSEQYF	TGTGCCAGCAGCCCCGGGGATTGGGTGAGTGAGCAGTACTTC
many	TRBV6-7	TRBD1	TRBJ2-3	CASSYRGPGDTQYF	TGTGCCAGCAGTTACAGGGGGCCAGGAGATACGCAGTATTTT
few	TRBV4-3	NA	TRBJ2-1	CASSRGRPNAEQFF	TGCGCCAGCAGCCGGGGCAGGCCTAACGCTGAGCAGTTCTTC
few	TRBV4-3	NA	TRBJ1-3	CASSQEAVLSGNTIYF	TGCGCCAGCAGCCAAGAGGCGGTTCTCTCTGGAAACACCATATATTTT
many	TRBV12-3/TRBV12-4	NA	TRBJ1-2	CASSTGSVFGYTF	TGTGCCAGCAGCACCGGGTCCGTTTTTGGCTACACCTTC
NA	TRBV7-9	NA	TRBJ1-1	CASSLRSETSEAFF	TGTGCCAGCAGCTTGAGGTCGGAGACTTCTGAAGCTTTCTTT
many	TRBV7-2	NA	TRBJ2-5	CASTTIPGSQETQYF	TGTGCCAGCACTACAATCCCGGGGTCCCAAGAGACCCAGTACTTC
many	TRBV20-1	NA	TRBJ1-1	CSARDGSSEAFF	TGCAGTGCTAGAGATGGGTCTTCTGAAGCTTTCTTT
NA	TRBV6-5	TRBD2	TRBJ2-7	CASSYGTSGGSFEQYF	TGTGCCAGCAGTTACGGGACTAGCGGGGGGTCCTTCGAGCAGTACTTC
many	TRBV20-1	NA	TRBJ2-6	CSASSTGGGANVLTF	TGCAGTGCTAGTTCAACGGGTGGCGGGGCCAACGTCCTGACTTTC
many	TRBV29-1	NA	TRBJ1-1	CSGRGGPSPEAFF	TGCAGCGGAAGAGGAGGGCCCTCCCCCGAAGCTTTCTTT
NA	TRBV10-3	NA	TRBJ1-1	CAISEGQGTGDTEAFF	TGTGCCATCAGTGAGGGACAAGGGACCGGGGACACTGAAGCTTTCTTT
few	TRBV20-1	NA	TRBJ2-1	CSASAASRAPGQFF	TGCAGTGCTAGTGCGGCTAGCCGAGCCCCCGGGCAGTTCTTC
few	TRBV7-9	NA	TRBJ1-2	CASRFGHGFYGYTF	TGTGCCAGCAGATTTGGTCACGGGTTCTATGGCTACACCTTC
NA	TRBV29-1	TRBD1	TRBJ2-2	CSVESRDRVYGGNTGELFF	TGCAGCGTTGAGTCACGGGACAGGGTATACGGTGGGAACACCGGGGAGCTGTTTTTT
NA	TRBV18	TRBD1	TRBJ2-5	CASSPTGGFQETQYF	TGTGCCAGCTCACCGACAGGGGGATTCCAAGAGACCCAGTACTTC
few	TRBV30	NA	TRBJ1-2	CACLRKAVSEGYGYTF	TGTGCCTGCCTTCGGAAGGCGGTTTCTGAGGGCTATGGCTACACCTTC
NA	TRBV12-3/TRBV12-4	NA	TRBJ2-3	CASSLGGPADTQYF	TGTGCCAGCAGCCTTGGGGGGCCGGCGGATACGCAGTATTTT
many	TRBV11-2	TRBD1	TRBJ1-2	CASSLDGGTGTYGYTF	TGTGCCAGCAGCTTAGATGGAGGGACAGGAACTTATGGCTACACCTTC
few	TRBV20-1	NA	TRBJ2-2	CSAQQAYTGELFF	TGCAGTGCCCAACAGGCATACACCGGGGAGCTGTTTTTT
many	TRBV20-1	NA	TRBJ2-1	CSIGGGPSSYNEQFF	TGCAGTATTGGGGGGGGCCCGAGCTCCTACAATGAGCAGTTCTTC
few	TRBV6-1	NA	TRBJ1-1	CASSEPLAEAFF	TGTGCCAGCAGTGAACCTTTAGCTGAAGCTTTCTTT
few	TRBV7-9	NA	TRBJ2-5	CASSLTFVQYF	TGTGCCAGCAGCTTAACGTTCGTCCAGTACTTC
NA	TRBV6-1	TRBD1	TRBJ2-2	CASKGQGRGTGELFF	TGTGCCAGCAAAGGACAGGGTCGGGGCACCGGGGAGCTGTTTTTT
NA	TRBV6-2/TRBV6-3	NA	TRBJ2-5	CASSYSRGQETQYF	TGTGCCAGCAGTTACTCAAGGGGACAAGAGACCCAGTACTTC
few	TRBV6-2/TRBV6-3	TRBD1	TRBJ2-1	CASSAPGQGEYNEQFF	TGTGCCAGCAGCGCACCGGGACAGGGAGAGTACAATGAGCAGTTCTTC
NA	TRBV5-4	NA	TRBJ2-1	CASSLTGGDEQFF	TGTGCCAGCAGCTTGACTGGGGGCGATGAGCAGTTCTTC
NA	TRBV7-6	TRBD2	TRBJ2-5	CASSRTSGGAAETQYF	TGTGCCAGCAGCCGGACTAGCGGGGGGGCGGCAGAGACCCAGTACTTC
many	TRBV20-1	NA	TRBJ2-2	CSATLGGALQTTGELFF	TGCAGTGCTACGCTAGGGGGGGCTCTTCAGACCACCGGGGAGCTGTTTTTT
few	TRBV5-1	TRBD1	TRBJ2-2	CASSSGQGPRTGELFF	TGCGCCAGCAGCTCGGGACAGGGCCCTCGGACCGGGGAGCTGTTTTTT
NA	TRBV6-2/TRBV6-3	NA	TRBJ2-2	CASSPPYPKGRAEPTGELFF	TGTGCCAGCAGTCCCCCGTACCCAAAGGGTAGGGCGGAACCCACCGGGGAGCTGTTTTTT
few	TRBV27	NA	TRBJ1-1	CASSLSMRGFVAFF	TGTGCCAGCAGTTTATCGATGAGGGGATTCGTAGCTTTCTTT
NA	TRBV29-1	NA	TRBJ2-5	CSVARGSQETQYF	TGCAGCGTGGCCCGTGGCTCCCAAGAGACCCAGTACTTC
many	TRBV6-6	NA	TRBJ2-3	CASTRGSTDTQYF	TGTGCCAGTACTCGGGGCAGCACAGATACGCAGTATTTT